Each of the 22 T cell receptor beta chains below was sequenced from the same sample in a study of CD8 T cells in Susac syndrome. Random hexamers served to reverse transcribe roughly 0.5 to 1 ug RNA. TCRdb redid the calling of the immunoSEQ multiplex PCR reads with MiXCR, one entry per CDR3 protein. Of approximately 70,000 distinct CDR3 sequences listed, approximately 96% were seen once; the top ten hold 0.5% to 0.7%. Sample: CD8+ T cells from PBMCs. These receptors came from a human donor with multiple sclerosis.

This rearrangement joins TRBV2 to TRBJ2-7; D unresolved. The ends were cut back, 4 bases at V and 3 bases at J, with 4 bases in the middle. CDR1 and CDR2 from the germline V gene are SNHLY and FYNNEI. This CDR3 has 11 amino acids. CDR3 coding DNA: TGTGCCAGCAGTGTCAGCTACGAGCAGTACTTC. Amino acids: CASSVSYEQYF.

The chain recombines TRBV5-1 with TRBJ2-4, with 8 bases fitting TRBD2. CDR1 and CDR2 (germline): SGHRS, YFSETQ. The V segment lost 2 bases and the J segment 5 bases; nucleotides outside the gene matches: 6. CDR3 length equals 15 residues. This CDR3 reads CASSFTSGDQNIQYF. CDR3 coding DNA: TGCGCCAGCAGCTTTACTAGCGGAGATCAAAACATTCAGTACTTC.

The CDR3 sequence is CASFRQATNEKLFF. DNA of the CDR3: TGTGCCAGCTTCAGACAGGCAACTAATGAAAAACTGTTTTTT. The rearrangement joins TRBV2 to TRBJ1-4; D is possibly TRBD1 (6 bases). The CDR3 contains 14 residues. Germline V CDR1 and CDR2: SNHLY, FYNNEI. Trimming shortened V by 8 bases and J by 0 bases, and 10 bases separated the two germline ends.

This clonotype appeared once. J is TRBJ2-2 and V is TRBV9; D might be TRBD2 (6 bases). The germline gives CDR1 SGDLS, CDR2 YYNGEE. This CDR3 is built from 17 residues. V was clipped by 0 bases and J by 1 base, with 13 bases between them. CDR3 coding DNA: TGTGCCAGCAGCGTAGAAGGAGGGACTTGGAACACCGGGGAGCTGTTTTTT. It is translated as CASSVEGGTWNTGELFF. The variable domain in full, with the rest retrieved from reference TRBV9 and TRBJ2-2, is DSGVTQTPKHLITATGQRVTLRCSPRSGDLSVYWYQQSLDQGLQFLIQYYNGEERAKGNILERFSAQQFPDLHSELNLSSLELGDSALYFCASSVEGGTWNTGELFFGEGSRLTVL.

The rearrangement links TRBV9 to TRBJ1-2; D gene uncertain. The CDR3 consists of 12 residues. CDR1 and CDR2 from the germline V gene are SGDLS and YYNGEE. Between the trimmed V and J ends, which lost 3 bases and 6 bases, there was a span of 9 bases. DNA for the CDR3: TGTGCCAGCAGCGGTGAGAGAGATGGCTACACCTTC. This sequence encodes CASSGERDGYTF. Based on the CDR3 plus reference TRBV9 and TRBJ1-2, the full variable domain is DSGVTQTPKHLITATGQRVTLRCSPRSGDLSVYWYQQSLDQGLQFLIQYYNGEERAKGNILERFSAQQFPDLHSELNLSSLELGDSALYFCASSGERDGYTFGSGTRLTVV.

The chain carries TRBV27 and TRBJ1-5; D is unclear. Germline-derived CDR1 and CDR2 are MNHEY and SMNVEV (reference sequence). The CDR3 loop spans 15 amino acids. The ends were cut back, 6 bases at V and 0 bases at J, with 12 bases in the middle. This CDR3 reads CASRSISLSNQPQHF. The CDR3 nucleotides are TGTGCCAGCAGATCAATAAGTCTTAGCAATCAGCCCCAGCATTTT.

This chain connects TRBV7-9 to TRBJ1-1; possible D gene TRBD1, 5 bases. V dropped 5 bases and J dropped 8 bases, with 18 bases sitting between them. Germline V gives CDR1 SEHNR, CDR2 FQNEAQ (reference sequence). The CDR3 extends over 14 amino acids. CDR3 DNA sequence: TGTGCCAGCAGCCTAAGTATCGGGGGAAGCGAAGCTTTCTTT. Encoded protein: CASSLSIGGSEAFF.

This clonotype has just one count. At one of its ends the junction is not consistent with the germline gene, which may arise from a read error. The chain is built from TRBV28 and TRBJ2-5, with a possible D match to TRBD2 (6 bases). The CDR3 sequence is 16 residues long. CDR1 MDHEN and CDR2 SYDVKM come from the germline V gene. CDR3 protein: CASSSGGLDIKDTQYF. CDR3 DNA sequence: TGTGCCAGCAGTTCCGGGGGACTGGATATAAAAGATACCCAGTACTTC.

The CDR3 DNA reads TGTGCCACCAGCAGAGAGGCCAACCCCAACGAGCAGTACTTC. Amino acids: CATSREANPNEQYF. This sequence joins TRBV15 and TRBJ2-7; D is ambiguous. V lost 0 bases, J lost 5 bases, and 11 bases lay in between. The CDR3 spans 14 residues. Germline V lookup: CDR1 LNHNV, CDR2 YYDKDF (reference sequence).

The chain carries TRBV20-1 and TRBJ1-2; D is unclear. Germline V CDR1 and CDR2: DFQATT, SNEGSKA (reference sequence). The ends were cut back, 6 bases at V and 2 bases at J, with 16 bases in the middle. This CDR3 has 14 residues. The CDR3 DNA reads as TGCAGTGCCCTGACACCGGAGAAAAACTATGGCTACACCTTC. Amino acids: CSALTPEKNYGYTF.

Worth noting for this clonotype: One end of the junction is discordant with germline, which a read error may explain. The J gene is TRBJ2-2, the V gene TRBV7-9; the D gene is possibly TRBD2 (5 bases). Germline V gene data show CDR1 as SEHNR and CDR2 as FQNEAQ (reference sequence). The CDR3 contains 14 residues. The CDR3 DNA reads TGTGCCAGCAGCCTAGCATCGAACACCGGGGAGCTGTTTTTT. Translated: CASSLASNTGELFF. Together with reference TRBV7-9 and TRBJ2-2, the CDR3 gives the full variable domain: DTGVSQNPRHKITKRGQNVTFRCDPISEHNRLYWYRQTLGQGPEFLTYFQNEAQLEKSRLLSDRFSAERPKGSFSTLEIQRTEQGDSAMYLCASSLASNTGELFFGEGSRLTVL.

The chain uses TRBV11-1 and TRBJ2-7; TRBD1 aligns across 7 bases. Germline V gene sequence: CDR1 SGHAT, CDR2 FQDESV (reference sequence). The CDR3 is made up of 13 amino acids. The J segment lost 4 bases and the V segment lost 5 bases, leaving 5 bases of the junction unmatched. The CDR3 sequence is CASSHRGGYEQYF. The CDR3 nucleotides are TGTGCCAGCAGCCACAGGGGTGGGTACGAGCAGTACTTC.

The chain has TRBV7-9 and TRBJ2-1; 7 positions agree with TRBD2. The CDR3 has 15 residues. Germline V gives CDR1 SEHNR, CDR2 FQNEAQ (reference sequence). Trimming cost V 5 bases and J 3 bases; bases outside gene matches: 7. The CDR3 here is CASSGEERDYNEQFF. CDR3 nucleotides: TGTGCCAGCAGCGGAGAGGAGCGGGACTACAATGAGCAGTTCTTC.

The V call is TRBV20-1, the J call TRBJ1-4; D ambiguous. Trimming left V 5 bases short and J 4 bases short, with 20 bases between. This CDR3 is 16 amino acids long. Germline CDR1 DFQATT, CDR2 SNEGSKA (reference sequence). CDR3 nucleotide sequence: TGCAGTGCTCCTTTGGCGCGGGAACGGCTTAATGAAAAACTGTTTTTT. It codes for CSAPLARERLNEKLFF.

This clonotype was counted once. V gene TRBV27 combines with J gene TRBJ2-7, with 7 positions matching TRBD1. The ends lost 2 bases at V and 5 bases at J; junction bases unmatched: 6. Per the germline V gene, CDR1 is MNHEY and CDR2 is SMNVEV (reference sequence). The CDR3 has 14 residues. CDR3 bases: TGTGCCAGCAGTTTACTAGGGGGCTTCAACGAGCAGTACTTC. Its translation is CASSLLGGFNEQYF.

This rearrangement joins TRBV28 to TRBJ2-7; D is undetermined. V dropped 6 bases and J dropped 0 bases, with 6 bases sitting between them. The germline CDR1 and CDR2 sequences are MDHEN and SYDVKM. The CDR3 sequence is 12 residues long. CDR3 bases: TGTGCCAGCAGCTTAGGCTCCTACGAGCAGTACTTC. Protein sequence: CASSLGSYEQYF.

The chain uses TRBV29-1 and TRBJ2-1; 10 bases are a match to TRBD1. The V gene's germline CDR1 is SQVTM and CDR2 ANQGSEA. The CDR3 has 14 amino acids. J lost 7 bases, V lost 5 bases, and 8 bases had no gene match. The chain's CDR3 is CSVKRQGARNEQFF. CDR3 coding DNA: TGCAGCGTTAAGCGACAGGGGGCGCGGAATGAGCAGTTCTTC.

The rearrangement joins TRBV12-3 or TRBV12-4 to TRBJ1-1; D perhaps matches TRBD1 (5 bases). V lost 6 bases and J lost 3, with 8 bases in between. CDR3 size: 12 residues. The chain's CDR3 is CASSAGYTEAFF. CDR3 coding DNA: TGTGCCAGCAGCGCAGGGTACACTGAAGCTTTCTTT.

The V and J genes are TRBV4-1 and TRBJ2-7, with 7 bases matching TRBD1. Germline assignment: CDR1 MGHRA and CDR2 YSYEKL. V shed 6 bases and J 0 bases; nucleotides not matched to a gene: 5. The CDR3 spans 14 residues. This chain's CDR3 is CASREDRDSYEQYF. In DNA form, the CDR3 reads TGCGCCAGCAGAGAAGACAGGGACTCCTACGAGCAGTACTTC.

V is TRBV30 and J is TRBJ1-6, with D perhaps matching TRBD1 (5 bases). CDR1 and CDR2 (germline): GTSNPN, SVGIG (reference sequence). This CDR3 has 13 amino acids. V was cut by 5 bases and J by 6 bases, with 11 bases left in between. The CDR3 here is CAWEMGTNSPLHF. In DNA, the CDR3 is TGTGCCTGGGAAATGGGGACTAATTCACCCCTCCACTTT.

V usage is TRBV27 and J usage is TRBJ2-7, with D perhaps TRBD1 or TRBD2 (5 bases each). Per germline, CDR1 MNHEY and CDR2 SMNVEV (reference sequence). Trimming took 6 bases from V and 4 from J, leaving 19 bases between them. The CDR3 sequence is 15 residues long. CDR3 sequence (DNA): TGTGCCAGCAGCTCCCGGGACGGGGCGCTTTACGAGCAGTACTTC. Protein product: CASSSRDGALYEQYF.

This rearrangement joins TRBV2 to TRBJ2-7, with D tentatively TRBD1 (6 bases). Germline lookup yields CDR1 SNHLY and CDR2 FYNNEI. Between the trimmed V and J ends, which lost 8 bases and 1 base, there was a span of 18 bases. This CDR3 has 15 amino acids. Here the CDR3 DNA reads TGTGCCAGCTCCCAGGAACAGGGCCTATCCTACGAGCAGTACTTC. Encoded protein: CASSQEQGLSYEQYF.